The 6 T cell receptor beta chains below come from one sample, sequenced in a study of blood T cell repertoires in COVID-19. The protocol was immunoSEQ multiplex PCR, while the TCRdb copy is restricted to in-frame clones and leaves out a portion. Among 100,000 to 150,000 clones listed, about four fifths were seen once. Sequencing used peripheral blood. These receptor sequences come from a man between 60 and 70 years old with acute or convalescent COVID-19.

The chain joins TRBV5-1 to TRBJ2-6; TRBD2 matches 8 bases. The V segment lost 7 bases and the J segment 2 bases; nucleotides outside the gene matches: 23. Germline lookup yields CDR1 SGHRS and CDR2 YFSETQ. There are 21 residues in the CDR3. Here the CDR3 DNA reads TGCGCCAGCCGCCCTCGGGGGGCTAGCGGGCGCGGAGTGGCTGGGGCCAACGTCCTGACTTTC. The encoded protein is CASRPRGASGRGVAGANVLTF.

The V call is TRBV28, the J call TRBJ2-7; TRBD2 might be the D (6 bases). The V and J ends lost 3 bases and 5 bases respectively, with 14 bases between them. The CDR3 runs 14 residues. Germline CDR1 is MDHEN and CDR2 is SYDVKM. Here the CDR3 DNA reads TGTGCCAGCAGTTTGCCTAGCGCTATCGACGAGCAGTACTTC. Protein sequence: CASSLPSAIDEQYF.

Comments on this clone: At the DNA level, this CDR3 is encoded by other sequences in the same sample as well. The chain uses TRBV6-5 and TRBJ2-3; 10 bases map to TRBD1. The CDR3 has 12 residues. The V segment lost 6 bases and the J segment 6 bases; nucleotides outside the gene matches: 0. Germline V CDR1 and CDR2: MNHEY, SVGAGI. CDR3 sequence: CASRDRGDTQYF. CDR3 nucleotide sequence: TGTGCCAGCAGGGACAGGGGGGATACGCAGTATTTT.

The chain has TRBV5-5 and TRBJ1-6, with TRBD1 as a possible D gene (5 bases). V lost 0 bases, J lost 0 bases, and 13 bases lay in between. Germline V gene lookup returns CDR1 SGHKS and CDR2 YYEKEE (reference sequence). This CDR3 region has 18 residues. The CDR3 sequence: CASSLEYRPSSYNSPLHF. DNA for the CDR3: TGTGCCAGCAGCTTGGAATACAGGCCCTCCTCCTATAATTCACCCCTCCACTTT.

The V gene is TRBV10-3, the J gene TRBJ2-3; tentatively, D is TRBD1 (5 bases). Trimming took off 6 bases at V and 2 bases at J, with 9 bases between the two ends. The CDR3 loop spans 13 amino acids. Germline V gene data show CDR1 as ENHRY and CDR2 as SYGVKD. CDR3 bases: TGTGCCATCAGGCACAGGCTCACAGATACGCAGTATTTT. Encoded protein: CAIRHRLTDTQYF.

The chain has TRBV19 and TRBJ1-1; the D gene is possibly TRBD1 (5 bases). Germline CDR1 LNHDA, CDR2 SQIVND (reference sequence). CDR3 size: 14 residues. V was trimmed by 6 bases and J by 4 bases, leaving 15 bases between them. The CDR3 coding sequence is TGTGCCAGTAGGAGGACACCCGGGAGCACTGAAGCTTTCTTT. Protein: CASRRTPGSTEAFF.